A single sample gave rise to the 9 T cell receptor beta chains below, sequenced in a study of T-cell reconstitution after alpha-beta-depleted transplantation in children. TCRbeta library preparation incorporated unique molecular identifiers. TCRdb re-analysed the PCR reads in MiXCR, keeping a single row per CDR3 protein. The sample shows 250,000 to 300,000 distinct CDR3 sequences, roughly 12% of them seen only once. Sequenced material: peripheral blood, taken 180 days after TCRalphabeta/CD19-depleted stem cell transplant. The origin of the receptors is a male patient aged 2-10 years who had a stem cell transplant for chronic granulomatous disease, so the T cells may come from the graft donor.

This clonotype was seen ten or more times. V is TRBV25-1 and J is TRBJ2-5; maybe TRBD2 (7 bases). CDR1 MGHDK and CDR2 SYGVNS come from the germline V gene. V lost 4 bases, J lost 3 bases, and 15 bases lay in between. The CDR3 consists of 15 residues. The CDR3 nucleotides are TGTGCCAGCAGTGCCCGTCCGGGGGGCAAAGAGACCCAGTACTTC. Translation gives CASSARPGGKETQYF.

This clonotype was counted at least ten times. The chain carries TRBV20-1 and TRBJ2-5, with 12 bases that match TRBD2. Per the germline V gene, CDR1 is DFQATT and CDR2 is SNEGSKA (reference sequence). The CDR3 is 16 amino acids. The V and J ends lost 1 base and 9 bases, in that order; junction bases with no gene match: 12. The DNA of the CDR3 is TGCAGTGCTAGAGCCAGGACGACTAGCGGGGGAGCGGCCCAGTACTTC. Translation gives CSARARTTSGGAAQYF.

V and J are TRBV20-1 and TRBJ1-5; D perhaps matches TRBD1 (5 bases). The CDR3 has 13 residues. Per germline, CDR1 DFQATT and CDR2 SNEGSKA (reference sequence). V dropped 3 bases and J dropped 7 bases, with 13 bases sitting between them. The CDR3 bases are TGCAGTGCTAGTCCGGGGGGTTGGCAGCCCCAGCATTTT. Protein sequence: CSASPGGWQPQHF.

This clonotype was counted many times. The gene calls are TRBV11-2 and TRBJ2-1, with 15 bases fitting TRBD2. With V trimmed by 5 bases and J by 8 bases, 13 bases remained unmatched. There are 18 residues in the CDR3. The germline CDR1 and CDR2 sequences are SGHAT and FQNNGV. The CDR3 DNA sequence: TGTGCCAGCAGCCAGGGACTAGCGGGAGGTGCAGGCGCGTATGAGCAGTTCTTC. This codes for CASSQGLAGGAGAYEQFF.

This clonotype was counted between two and nine times. This rearrangement joins TRBV2 to TRBJ2-4; TRBD1 matches 8 bases. V trimming: 7 bases; J trimming: 6 bases; junction bases outside the gene matches: 11. The CDR3 covers 15 residues. Germline CDR1 SNHLY, CDR2 FYNNEI. The CDR3 region is CASMMGPGQGNIQYF. The CDR3 nucleotides read TGTGCCAGCATGATGGGACCCGGACAGGGAAACATTCAGTACTTC.

In this sample, this clonotype turned up many times. The V gene is TRBV7-2, the J gene TRBJ2-1, with D uncertain. V dropped 4 bases and J dropped 5 bases, with 6 bases sitting between them. The CDR3 spans 12 residues. CDR1 and CDR2 (germline): SGHTA, FQGNSA. CDR3 in DNA: TGTGCCAGCAGCTCCAAGCACAATGAGCAGTTCTTC. Translated, it gives CASSSKHNEQFF.

This clonotype was seen at least ten times. The chain has TRBV11-2 and TRBJ1-4, with D possibly TRBD1 on 5 matching bases. This CDR3 region has 17 residues. Germline V gene data show CDR1 as SGHAT and CDR2 as FQNNGV. Trimming stripped 3 bases from V and 3 bases from J, with 17 bases between. The CDR3 DNA reads as TGTGCCAGCAGCTTTGATCGGAAGACAGCGGCTAATGAAAAACTGTTTTTT. This encodes CASSFDRKTAANEKLFF.

This clonotype has a count of ten or more. The V call is TRBV27, the J call TRBJ2-1, with TRBD2 as a possible D gene (5 bases). This CDR3 has 12 residues. Germline lookup yields CDR1 MNHEY and CDR2 SMNVEV (reference sequence). Trimming removed 6 bases from V and 8 bases from J, with 11 bases in between. The CDR3 loop reads CASRRGGDEQFF. CDR3 in DNA: TGTGCCAGCAGACGGGGTGGGGATGAGCAGTTCTTC.

In this sample, this clonotype turned up many times. This chain connects TRBV5-1 to TRBJ2-3, with TRBD2 identical over 7 bases. Germline V gene data show CDR1 as SGHRS and CDR2 as YFSETQ. The CDR3 consists of 15 residues. V trimming: 3 bases; J trimming: 0 bases; junction bases outside the gene matches: 4. CDR3 sequence (DNA): TGCGCCAGCAGCTCGGGACTAACTAGCACAGATACGCAGTATTTT. This gives the protein CASSSGLTSTDTQYF.